The 20 T cell receptor beta chains below were found in one sample sequenced in a study of blood T cell repertoires in COVID-19 (dated by TCRdb to the early 2020s). Library creation used the immunoSEQ multiplex PCR assay. Drawn from immuneACCESS, this table holds only the in-frame rearrangements with V and J called that TCRdb kept. Clones are partly lost; checked studies trace under half to an unresolved V gene and leave the rest unexplained. Counted in this sample were 25,000 to 35,000 clones; approximately 88% of them appeared once. Roughly 7.7% of the sample is held by the ten biggest clonotypes. Source material: peripheral blood. The receptors derive from a man in his fifties or sixties with COVID-19, enrolled during active disease.

The rearrangement links TRBV10-3 to TRBJ1-2; TRBD1 matches at 8 bases. J gave up 4 bases and V 7 bases, and 8 bases lay outside the gene matches. The CDR3 has 14 amino acids. Germline CDR1 and CDR2: ENHRY and SYGVKD. The CDR3 here is CAIKLDREGYGYTF. For the CDR3, the DNA is TGTGCCATCAAATTGGACAGGGAGGGCTATGGCTACACCTTC.

This chain joins TRBV30 and TRBJ1-1; no reliable D call. There are 14 residues in the CDR3. Trimming took off 2 bases at V and 3 bases at J, with 13 bases between the two ends. Germline lookup yields CDR1 GTSNPN and CDR2 SVGIG (reference sequence). CDR3 DNA: TGTGCCTGGAGTCGGACTCTGGGCGACACTGAAGCTTTCTTT. Translating gives CAWSRTLGDTEAFF.

The V call is TRBV2, the J call TRBJ1-1; TRBD1 aligns across 7 bases. Trimming took 11 bases from V and 3 from J; bases not matched to a gene: 9. The CDR3 runs to 13 residues. CDR1 and CDR2 from the germline V gene are SNHLY and FYNNEI. This CDR3 is CAGQGQMDTEAFF. The CDR3 nucleotides are TGTGCCGGGCAGGGACAGATGGACACTGAAGCTTTCTTT.

This sequence joins TRBV7-2 and TRBJ2-3, with a weak D call TRBD1 (5 bases). V lost 2 bases to trimming and J lost 4 bases, with 10 bases between them. The CDR3 runs to 14 residues. Looked up from germline, CDR1 is SGHTA and CDR2 is FQGNSA. Here the CDR3 DNA reads TGTGCCAGCAGCTTATTAATGGGGCCAGATACGCAGTATTTT. It translates to CASSLLMGPDTQYF. Looking up the rest from reference TRBV7-2 and TRBJ2-3 gives the full variable domain: GAGVSQSPSNKVTEKGKDVELRCDPISGHTALYWYRQSLGQGLEFLIYFQGNSAPDKSGLPSDRFSAERTGGSVSTLTIQRTQQEDSAVYLCASSLLMGPDTQYFGPGTRLTVL.

The rearrangement uses TRBV5-4 and TRBJ2-2; D remains ambiguous. Germline V gene lookup returns CDR1 SGHNT and CDR2 YYREEE (reference sequence). Trimming took off 0 bases at V and 7 bases at J, with 16 bases between the two ends. The CDR3 is 16 amino acids. CDR3: CASSLEGLMSGGELFF. The CDR3 DNA reads as TGTGCCAGCAGCTTGGAAGGTCTGATGTCAGGCGGGGAGCTGTTTTTT.

In its sample, this clone was seen once. The chain combines TRBV27 with TRBJ2-5, with a possible D match to TRBD2 (5 bases). Germline V gene data show CDR1 as MNHEY and CDR2 as SMNVEV (reference sequence). The CDR3 extends over 15 amino acids. V gave up 3 bases and J gave up 4 bases, with 15 bases separating them. Here the CDR3 reads CASSLEGTRIETQYF. Written as DNA, the CDR3 is TGTGCCAGCAGTTTGGAAGGAACTAGAATAGAGACCCAGTACTTC.

The rearrangement joins TRBV5-8 to TRBJ2-3, with 7 bases identical to TRBD2. Losses at the gene ends were 4 bases for V and 2 bases for J; bases not matched to a gene: 4. CDR3 length: 14 amino acids. Germline CDR1 reads SGHTS; CDR2 reads YDEGEE. CDR3 loop: CASSLGLPTDTQYF. The CDR3 DNA reads TGTGCCAGCAGCCTGGGACTACCCACAGATACGCAGTATTTT.

The rearrangement joins TRBV6-6 to TRBJ1-6; D is undetermined. The CDR3 contains 18 residues. V shed 5 bases and J shed 7 bases, with 24 bases lying between them. Germline V gene lookup returns CDR1 MNHNY and CDR2 SVGAGI (reference sequence). CDR3: CASSPDDNPTRANSPLHF. The CDR3 DNA reads as TGTGCCAGCAGTCCGGACGATAACCCGACGCGGGCGAATTCACCCCTCCACTTT.

The J gene is TRBJ2-5, the V gene TRBV10-3, with 13 bases identical to TRBD2. CDR1 is ENHRY, CDR2 SYGVKD, per germline. The CDR3 sequence is 15 residues long. J lost 5 bases, V lost 6 bases, and 6 bases had no gene match. The CDR3 loop reads CAISPTSGRMETQYF. The CDR3 DNA reads TGTGCCATCAGCCCGACTAGCGGGAGGATGGAGACCCAGTACTTC.

J is TRBJ2-7 and V is TRBV28; 7 positions match TRBD1. CDR1 MDHEN and CDR2 SYDVKM come from the germline V gene. J was trimmed by 3 bases and V by 7 bases; bases with no gene match: 15. The CDR3 is 16 residues long. The CDR3 loop reads CASTSLEGQSYYEQYF. As DNA, the CDR3 is TGTGCCAGCACCAGTTTAGAGGGACAGTCGTACTACGAGCAGTACTTC.

V and J are TRBV5-5 and TRBJ2-2; 9 nucleotides align to TRBD2. The CDR3 has 17 residues. V was clipped by 4 bases and J by 5 bases; unmatched bases: 12. CDR1 is SGHKS and CDR2 is YYEKEE in the germline V gene (reference sequence). The chain's CDR3 is CASSKGPTSGGTGELFF. The CDR3 DNA is TGTGCCAGCAGCAAAGGTCCGACTAGCGGAGGAACCGGGGAGCTGTTTTTT.

CDR3: CASSIIGQRLVGYTF. The CDR3 region has the DNA TGTGCCAGTAGTATTATCGGCCAGCGGCTCGTAGGCTACACCTTC. The chain recombines TRBV19 with TRBJ1-2, with D unclear. Trimming stripped 3 bases from V and 8 bases from J, with 19 bases between. The CDR3 runs 15 residues. The V gene's germline CDR1 is LNHDA and CDR2 SQIVND (reference sequence).

The chain links TRBV6-2 or TRBV6-3 to TRBJ2-7; TRBD2 aligns across 8 bases. The V gene's germline CDR1 is MNHEY and CDR2 SVGEGT. The length of the CDR3 is 15 residues. The V gene end was trimmed by 6 bases and the J gene end by 1 base; junction bases not matched to a gene: 8. The DNA of the CDR3 is TGTGCCAGCAGCCGGAGCGGGAGCGGTTCCTACGAGCAGTACTTC. Its translation: CASSRSGSGSYEQYF.

This chain joins TRBV29-1 and TRBJ1-2; tentative D call: TRBD1 (6 bases). CDR1 and CDR2 from the germline V gene are SQVTM and ANQGSEA. The CDR3 sequence is 12 residues long. Trimming pared 6 bases from V and 8 bases from J, leaving 16 bases between. The CDR3 bases are TGCAGCGTGTTTGGACAGCCCTCGGGCTACACCTTC. Its translation is CSVFGQPSGYTF.

V usage is TRBV19 and J usage is TRBJ1-4, with 8 positions matching TRBD1. This CDR3 is 13 amino acids long. The V gene's germline CDR1 is LNHDA and CDR2 SQIVND (reference sequence). The ends lost 8 bases at V and 8 bases at J; junction bases unmatched: 7. Here the CDR3 reads CASADRGVEKLFF. The CDR3 DNA sequence: TGTGCCAGTGCTGACAGGGGAGTGGAAAAACTGTTTTTT. Combining the CDR3 with reference TRBV19 and TRBJ1-4 gives the whole variable domain DGGITQSPKYLFRKEGQNVTLSCEQNLNHDAMYWYRQDPGQGLRLIYYSQIVNDFQKGDIAEGYSVSREKKESFPLTVTSAQKNPTAFYLCASADRGVEKLFFGSGTQLSVL.

The CDR3 coding sequence is TGTGCCAGTAGAAGCGGATACTACAATGAGCAGTTCTTC. Translated: CASRSGYYNEQFF. The chain joins TRBV19 to TRBJ2-1; the D gene is possibly TRBD2 (5 bases). Germline-derived CDR1 and CDR2 are LNHDA and SQIVND (reference sequence). The V end lost 6 bases, the J end lost 3 bases, and 9 bases lay between the germline ends. The CDR3 extends over 13 amino acids.

The chain employs TRBV14 and TRBJ1-6; D is undetermined. The CDR3 spans 14 residues. From germline, CDR1 is SGHDN and CDR2 FVKESK. Trimming took 0 bases from V and 10 from J, leaving 10 bases between them. The CDR3 region is CASSQEAAGSPLHF. DNA of the CDR3: TGTGCCAGCAGCCAAGAGGCGGCCGGCTCACCCCTCCACTTT.

The chain has TRBV3-1 (or the pseudogene TRBV3-2) and TRBJ1-1, with D hard to call. Looked up from germline, CDR1 is LGHDT and CDR2 is YNNKEL (reference sequence). V lost 5 bases and J lost 5, with 18 bases in between. CDR3 length equals 15 residues. This CDR3 is CASSSEPTYQTEAFF. As DNA, the CDR3 is TGTGCCAGCAGCTCCGAACCGACATATCAAACTGAAGCTTTCTTT.

The V and J genes are TRBV5-1 and TRBJ2-5; 8 nucleotides match TRBD2. This CDR3 comprises 15 residues. Germline-derived CDR1 and CDR2 are SGHRS and YFSETQ. V shed 2 bases, J shed 4 bases, and the junction held 7 bases outside the gene matches. The CDR3 spells CASSFGGSGGETQYF. The CDR3 region has the DNA TGCGCCAGCAGCTTCGGCGGGAGCGGGGGAGAGACCCAGTACTTC.

This chain links TRBV5-1 with TRBJ1-6; maybe TRBD1 (5 bases). V was pared by 1 base and J by 6 bases, with 11 bases between. The CDR3 runs to 15 residues. CDR1 SGHRS and CDR2 YFSETQ come from the germline V gene. DNA for the CDR3: TGCGCCAGCAGCTTGTTGACAGAACTTAATTCACCCCTCCACTTT. Its protein product is CASSLLTELNSPLHF.